These 10 T cell receptor beta chains came from one sample sequenced in a study of CD8 T cells in Susac syndrome. Reverse transcription of roughly 0.5 to 1 ug RNA used random hexamers. One entry per CDR3 protein, called by TCRdb with MiXCR from the immunoSEQ multiplex PCR reads. The sample lists approximately 200,000 distinct CDR3 sequences, about 95% occurring once. Sequenced sample: CD4+ T cells from PBMCs. Receptors originate from a human donor with multiple sclerosis.

The chain couples TRBV10-1 to TRBJ1-6; 7 bases are shared with TRBD1. V lost 4 bases and J lost 5; bases outside the gene matches: 2. This CDR3 region has 14 residues. CDR1 and CDR2 (germline): WNHNN, SYGVQD (reference sequence). The CDR3 region has the DNA TGCGCCAGCAGTGCGGGACAGAATAATTCACCCCTCCACTTT. This codes for CASSAGQNNSPLHF.

The V gene is TRBV3-1, the J gene TRBJ2-2; no reliable D call. Germline V gives CDR1 LGHDT, CDR2 YNNKEL (reference sequence). Trimming shortened V by 4 bases and J by 1 base, and 10 bases separated the two germline ends. The CDR3 length is 15 residues. The CDR3 sequence: CASSPWAVNTGELFF. The CDR3 coding sequence is TGTGCCAGCAGCCCCTGGGCGGTGAACACCGGGGAGCTGTTTTTT.

J is TRBJ1-6 and V is TRBV18; no clear D. Trimming took off 3 bases at V and 5 bases at J, with 8 bases between the two ends. The CDR3 contains 14 residues. CDR1 and CDR2 from the germline V gene are KGHSH and LQKENI. The chain's CDR3 is CASSPRQNNSPLHF. For the CDR3, the DNA is TGTGCCAGCTCACCTAGGCAAAATAATTCACCCCTCCACTTT.

The chain combines TRBV20-1 with TRBJ1-4; no clear D. CDR3 length: 10 amino acids. Deletions cut 5 bases from V and 4 bases from J, with 2 bases between. Germline CDR1 is DFQATT and CDR2 is SNEGSKA (reference sequence). The CDR3 region has the DNA TGCAGTGCTCTTAATGAAAAACTGTTTTTT. It is translated as CSALNEKLFF.

V and J are TRBV20-1 and TRBJ1-1, with D perhaps TRBD1 (5 bases). CDR1 and CDR2 (germline): DFQATT, SNEGSKA (reference sequence). V lost 1 base to trimming and J lost 3 bases, with 12 bases between them. The CDR3 is made up of 14 amino acids. The CDR3 loop is CSARARQGHTEAFF. The CDR3 DNA is TGCAGTGCTAGAGCAAGGCAGGGTCACACTGAAGCTTTCTTT.

The rearrangement joins TRBV12-3 or TRBV12-4 to TRBJ2-5, with no clear D. The V and J ends lost 7 bases and 2 bases respectively, with 8 bases between them. The CDR3 totals 12 residues. CDR3 nucleotides: TGTGCCAGCAAGGCGGAACAAGAGACCCAGTACTTC. Protein: CASKAEQETQYF.

This clonotype occurred once. The chain joins TRBV5-1 to TRBJ2-1, with D perhaps matching TRBD2 (5 bases). The CDR3 loop spans 15 amino acids. Trimming removed 6 bases at V and 3 bases at J, with 16 bases between. Germline CDR1 and CDR2: SGHRS and YFSETQ. The CDR3 DNA sequence: TGCGCCAGCACCGCGAGAGGAGGAAGCTACAATGAGCAGTTCTTC. Its translation is CASTARGGSYNEQFF.

This chain links TRBV29-1 with TRBJ2-5; unclear D gene. The germline CDR1 and CDR2 sequences are SQVTM and ANQGSEA. This CDR3 is built from 12 residues. The V gene lost 5 bases and the J gene lost 0 bases, with 7 bases spanning the gap. The CDR3 is CSVIGNQETQYF. The CDR3 region has the DNA TGCAGCGTTATAGGGAACCAAGAGACCCAGTACTTC.

The chain recombines TRBV30 with TRBJ2-1, with 8 bases fitting TRBD2. Unmatched junction bases numbered 5, after V lost 1 base and J lost 6 bases. This CDR3 comprises 14 residues. The germline V gene has CDR1 GTSNPN and CDR2 SVGIG (reference sequence). CDR3 in DNA: TGTGCCTGGAGTGCGGGACTAGATGCCAATGAGCAGTTCTTC. The encoded protein is CAWSAGLDANEQFF.

V is TRBV2 and J is TRBJ2-1, with 11 bases that match TRBD2. Germline assignment: CDR1 SNHLY and CDR2 FYNNEI. V trimming: 6 bases; J trimming: 4 bases; junction bases outside the gene matches: 5. The CDR3 has 15 residues. In nucleotides, the CDR3 is TGTGCCAGCAGGATAGCGGGGGGGCCATACAATGAGCAGTTCTTC. Protein product: CASRIAGGPYNEQFF.